One and the same sample provided the 18 T cell receptor beta chains below, sequenced in a study of immune evolution from preneoplasia to lung adenocarcinoma. The assay was immunoSEQ multiplex PCR, and TCRdb's table has in-frame clones only and misses some. The table lists around 4,900 clones, approximately 78% of them singletons, with around 8% in the top ten. Material for sequencing was FFPE lung adenocarcinoma in situ tissue. The receptors stem from a person between 70 and 80 years old with lung adenocarcinoma.

The V and J genes are TRBV18 and TRBJ2-7, with a weak D call TRBD1 (5 bases). Germline V gene data show CDR1 as KGHSH and CDR2 as LQKENI. The CDR3 runs to 15 residues. V was shortened by 2 bases and J by 3 bases, with 14 bases between the two germline ends. The CDR3 region has the DNA TGTGCCAGCTCACCAAGGACACCCTGGAGCTACGAGCAGTACTTC. As protein: CASSPRTPWSYEQYF.

V is TRBV9 and J is TRBJ1-2, with a weak D call TRBD1 (5 bases). Trimming took off 0 bases at V and 7 bases at J, with 16 bases between the two ends. Germline V gene lookup returns CDR1 SGDLS and CDR2 YYNGEE. The CDR3 totals 15 residues. As DNA, the CDR3 is TGTGCCAGCAGCGTAGTTTCAGGGAACATAGGTGGCTACACCTTC. This sequence encodes CASSVVSGNIGGYTF.

The chain recombines TRBV6-6 with TRBJ2-5, with D possibly TRBD2 on 5 matching bases. The CDR3 is made up of 14 amino acids. V was shortened by 9 bases and J by 1 base, with 15 bases between the two germline ends. Per the germline V gene, CDR1 is MNHNY and CDR2 is SVGAGI (reference sequence). For the CDR3, the DNA is TGTGCCAGTGAAATAGCGCCCGCCCAAGAGACCCAGTACTTC. Translated, it gives CASEIAPAQETQYF.

The chain couples TRBV30 to TRBJ2-7, with 7 bases aligning to TRBD1. The V segment lost 2 bases and the J segment 5 bases; nucleotides outside the gene matches: 6. The CDR3 runs to 13 residues. The V gene's germline CDR1 is GTSNPN and CDR2 SVGIG (reference sequence). CDR3 residues: CAWSKIQGNEQYF. Written as DNA, the CDR3 is TGTGCCTGGAGTAAAATACAGGGGAACGAGCAGTACTTC.

V usage is TRBV9 and J usage is TRBJ1-4, with D unresolved. Trimming removed 4 bases at V and 8 bases at J, with 15 bases between. CDR1 and CDR2 (germline): SGDLS, YYNGEE. The CDR3 spans 14 residues. The CDR3: CASSPTPTGEKLFF. As DNA, the CDR3 is TGTGCCAGCAGCCCCACCCCCACGGGAGAAAAACTGTTTTTT.

This clone has just a few counts. J is TRBJ2-7 and V is TRBV4-2; 10 nucleotides align to TRBD2. The germline gives CDR1 LGHNA, CDR2 YNFKEQ. This CDR3 is built from 15 residues. J was trimmed by 6 bases and V by 4 bases; bases with no gene match: 9. CDR3 amino acids: CASSPLAGDVREQYF. Written as DNA, the CDR3 is TGTGCCAGCAGCCCTCTAGCGGGAGATGTGCGCGAGCAGTACTTC.

This chain uses TRBV4-2 with TRBJ1-1; the D gene is possibly TRBD1 (6 bases). This CDR3 spans 15 amino acids. Germline-derived CDR1 and CDR2 are LGHNA and YNFKEQ. The ends were cut back, 4 bases at V and 3 bases at J, with 15 bases in the middle. CDR3 residues: CASSRATGSDTEAFF. The CDR3 coding sequence is TGTGCCAGCAGCCGCGCTACAGGGAGCGACACTGAAGCTTTCTTT.

The chain uses TRBV9 and TRBJ1-1; D is ambiguous. Germline CDR1 SGDLS, CDR2 YYNGEE. The CDR3 runs to 14 residues. With 0 bases removed from V and 5 bases from J, the gap between germline ends came to 11 bases. The CDR3 loop is CASSVDEGGTEAFF. As DNA, the CDR3 is TGTGCCAGCAGCGTAGATGAGGGTGGAACTGAAGCTTTCTTT.

This clone was found once. The rearrangement links TRBV29-1 to TRBJ1-2, with TRBD1 as a possible D gene (5 bases). CDR3 length equals 15 residues. Germline loops: CDR1 SQVTM, CDR2 ANQGSEA. The V end was cut by 8 bases, the J end by 1 base, with 20 bases between. CDR3 in amino acids: CSFTQEGRVNYGYTF. Here the CDR3 DNA reads TGCAGCTTCACTCAGGAGGGCAGGGTTAACTATGGCTACACCTTC.

The V and J genes are TRBV6-5 and TRBJ1-6, with unresolved D. V was cut by 2 bases and J by 7 bases, with 6 bases left in between. The CDR3 is made up of 13 amino acids. Germline V CDR1 and CDR2: MNHEY, SVGAGI. The CDR3 loop reads CASSYRANSPLHF. DNA of the CDR3: TGTGCCAGCAGTTACCGAGCCAATTCACCCCTCCACTTT.

V is TRBV7-3 and J is TRBJ2-1; 9 bases match TRBD1. The CDR3 length is 15 residues. The V gene end was trimmed by 5 bases and the J gene end by 10 bases; junction bases not matched to a gene: 12. The germline gives CDR1 SGHTA, CDR2 FQGTGA. The CDR3: CASSPPPGQGGEQFF. The DNA of the CDR3 is TGTGCCAGCAGCCCCCCCCCGGGACAGGGAGGCGAGCAGTTCTTC.

The rearrangement links TRBV27 to TRBJ1-3, with D tentatively TRBD1 (6 bases). The germline V gene encodes CDR1 MNHEY and CDR2 SMNVEV (reference sequence). CDR3 length equals 16 residues. With 5 bases removed from V and 0 bases from J, the gap between germline ends came to 14 bases. CDR3 nucleotides: TGTGCCAGCAGTCCCAGGGGTTCCTTCTCTGGAAACACCATATATTTT. Amino acid sequence: CASSPRGSFSGNTIYF.

This chain joins TRBV19 and TRBJ2-7; perhaps TRBD2 as D (6 bases). The V gene lost 8 bases and the J gene lost 4 bases, with 15 bases spanning the gap. The CDR3 loop spans 13 amino acids. Germline CDR1 is LNHDA and CDR2 is SQIVND (reference sequence). The CDR3 spells CASSRRGWYEQYF. The CDR3 DNA reads TGTGCCAGTTCCCGACGGGGGTGGTACGAGCAGTACTTC. The full variable domain, rest sourced from reference TRBV19 and TRBJ2-7, is DGGITQSPKYLFRKEGQNVTLSCEQNLNHDAMYWYRQDPGQGLRLIYYSQIVNDFQKGDIAEGYSVSREKKESFPLTVTSAQKNPTAFYLCASSRRGWYEQYFGPGTRLTVT.

The chain combines TRBV6-5 with TRBJ1-2; D gene uncertain. The CDR3 consists of 13 residues. Germline CDR1 reads MNHEY; CDR2 reads SVGAGI. Trimming took off 6 bases at V and 4 bases at J, with 12 bases between the two ends. The CDR3 sequence is CASSHGPLYGYTF. The CDR3 DNA sequence: TGTGCCAGCAGCCATGGACCGCTCTATGGCTACACCTTC.

The chain combines TRBV4-2 with TRBJ2-2; 8 bases align to TRBD2. Germline assignment: CDR1 LGHNA and CDR2 YNFKEQ. V dropped 2 bases and J dropped 7; count of bases not matched to a gene: 6. This CDR3 spans 15 amino acids. CDR3 coding DNA: TGTGCCAGCAGCCAACCCACTAGCGGCCTCGGGGAGCTGTTTTTT. It yields the protein CASSQPTSGLGELFF.

This chain joins TRBV7-3 and TRBJ2-1, with TRBD2 identical over 9 bases. Trimming took 3 bases from V and 8 from J; bases not matched to a gene: 8. The CDR3 sequence is 15 residues long. Germline V gene data show CDR1 as SGHTA and CDR2 as FQGTGA. Written as DNA, the CDR3 is TGTGCCAGCAGCTTGGGCGGGAGGGCCGGGGATGAGCAGTTCTTC. Protein: CASSLGGRAGDEQFF.

This clone was found a few times. The chain couples TRBV6-1 to TRBJ2-1; 10 nucleotides match TRBD2. V lost 6 bases and J lost 2; bases outside the gene matches: 4. Germline lookup yields CDR1 MNHNS and CDR2 SASEGT. CDR3 length: 15 amino acids. CDR3 sequence: CASSILAGTYNEQFF. In nucleotides, the CDR3 is TGTGCCAGCAGCATACTAGCGGGGACCTACAATGAGCAGTTCTTC.

The V and J genes are TRBV18 and TRBJ2-1; D remains ambiguous. Germline V gene data show CDR1 as KGHSH and CDR2 as LQKENI. CDR3 length: 18 amino acids. V was trimmed by 2 bases and J by 0 bases, leaving 17 bases between them. CDR3 in DNA: TGTGCCAGCTCACCAAAAACCGTCGGGCTCAGCTCCTACAATGAGCAGTTCTTC. Encoded protein: CASSPKTVGLSSYNEQFF.